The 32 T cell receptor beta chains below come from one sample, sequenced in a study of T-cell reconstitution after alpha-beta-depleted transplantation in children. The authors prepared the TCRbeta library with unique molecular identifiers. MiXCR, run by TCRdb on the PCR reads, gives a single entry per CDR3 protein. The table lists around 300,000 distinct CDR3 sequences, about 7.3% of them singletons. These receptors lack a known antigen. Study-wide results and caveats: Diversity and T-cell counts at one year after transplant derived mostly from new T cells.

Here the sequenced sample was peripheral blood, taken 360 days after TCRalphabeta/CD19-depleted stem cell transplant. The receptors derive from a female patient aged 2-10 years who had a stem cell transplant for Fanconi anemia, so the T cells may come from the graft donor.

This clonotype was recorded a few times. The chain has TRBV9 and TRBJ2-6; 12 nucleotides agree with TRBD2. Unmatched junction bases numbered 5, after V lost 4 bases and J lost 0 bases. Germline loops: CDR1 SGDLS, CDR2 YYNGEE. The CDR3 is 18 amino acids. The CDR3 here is CASSLGLAGISGANVLTF. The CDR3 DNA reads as TGTGCCAGCAGCTTAGGACTAGCGGGGATCTCTGGGGCCAACGTCCTGACTTTC.

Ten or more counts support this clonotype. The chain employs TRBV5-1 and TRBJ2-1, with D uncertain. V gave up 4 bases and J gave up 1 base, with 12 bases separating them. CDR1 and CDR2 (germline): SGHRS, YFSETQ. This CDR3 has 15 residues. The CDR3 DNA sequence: TGCGCCAGCAGCCAGACAAGCACTTCCTACAATGAGCAGTTCTTC. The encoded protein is CASSQTSTSYNEQFF.

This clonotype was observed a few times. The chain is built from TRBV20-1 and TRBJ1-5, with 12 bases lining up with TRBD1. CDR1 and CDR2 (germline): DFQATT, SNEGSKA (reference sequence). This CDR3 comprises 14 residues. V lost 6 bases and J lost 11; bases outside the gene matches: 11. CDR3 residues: CSAPGTGGGWTQHF. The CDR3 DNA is TGCAGTGCCCCCGGGACAGGGGGCGGCTGGACCCAGCATTTT.

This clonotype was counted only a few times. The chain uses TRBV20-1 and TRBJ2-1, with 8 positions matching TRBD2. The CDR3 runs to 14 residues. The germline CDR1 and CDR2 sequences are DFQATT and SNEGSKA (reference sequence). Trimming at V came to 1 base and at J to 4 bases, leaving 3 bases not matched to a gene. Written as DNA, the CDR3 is TGCAGTGCTAGAGGGCGGGGGGCATACAATGAGCAGTTCTTC. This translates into CSARGRGAYNEQFF.

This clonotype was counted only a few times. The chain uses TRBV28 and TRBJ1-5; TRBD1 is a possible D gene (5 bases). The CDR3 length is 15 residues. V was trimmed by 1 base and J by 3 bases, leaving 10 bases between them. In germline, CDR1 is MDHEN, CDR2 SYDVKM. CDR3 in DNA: TGTGCCAGCAGTTTATTGGGGGGGGACAATCAGCCCCAGCATTTT. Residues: CASSLLGGDNQPQHF.

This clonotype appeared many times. The CDR3: CAITSGTGDNEQFF. In nucleotides, the CDR3 is TGTGCCATCACTTCCGGGACAGGGGACAATGAGCAGTTCTTC. The V and J genes are TRBV10-3 and TRBJ2-1; the match to TRBD1 covers 10 bases. V shed 7 bases, J shed 5 bases, and the junction held 5 bases outside the gene matches. Germline-derived CDR1 and CDR2 are ENHRY and SYGVKD. The CDR3 contains 14 residues.

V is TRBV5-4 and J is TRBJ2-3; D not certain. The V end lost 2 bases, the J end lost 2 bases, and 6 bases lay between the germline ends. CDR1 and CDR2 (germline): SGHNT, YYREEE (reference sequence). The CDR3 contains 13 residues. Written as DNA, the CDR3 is TGTGCCAGCAGCTTTTATCTCACAGATACGCAGTATTTT. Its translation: CASSFYLTDTQYF.

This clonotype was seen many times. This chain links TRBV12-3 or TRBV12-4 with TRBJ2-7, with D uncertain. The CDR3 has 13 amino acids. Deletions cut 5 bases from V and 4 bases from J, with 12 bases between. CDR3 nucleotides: TGTGCCAGCAGTGGACGAACAAGTTACGAGCAGTACTTC. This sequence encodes CASSGRTSYEQYF.

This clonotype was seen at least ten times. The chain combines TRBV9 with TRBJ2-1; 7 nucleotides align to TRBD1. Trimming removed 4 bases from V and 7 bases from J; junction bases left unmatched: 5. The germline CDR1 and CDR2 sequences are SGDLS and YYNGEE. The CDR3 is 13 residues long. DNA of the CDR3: TGTGCCAGCAGCTTAACGACAGGGAATGAGCAGTTCTTC. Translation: CASSLTTGNEQFF.

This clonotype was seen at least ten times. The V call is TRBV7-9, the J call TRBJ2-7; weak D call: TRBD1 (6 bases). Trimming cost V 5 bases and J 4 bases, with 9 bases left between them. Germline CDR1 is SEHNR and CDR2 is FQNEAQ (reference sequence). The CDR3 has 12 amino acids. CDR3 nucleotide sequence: TGTGCCAGCAGCCGAGACAGGTACGAGCAGTACTTC. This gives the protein CASSRDRYEQYF.

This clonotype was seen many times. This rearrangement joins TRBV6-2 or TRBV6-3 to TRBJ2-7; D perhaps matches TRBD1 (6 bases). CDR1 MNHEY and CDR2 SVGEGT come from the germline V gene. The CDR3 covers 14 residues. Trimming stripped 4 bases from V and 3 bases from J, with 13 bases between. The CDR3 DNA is TGTGCCAGCAGTTCGAGGACAGTAGTCTACGAGCAGTACTTC. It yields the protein CASSSRTVVYEQYF.

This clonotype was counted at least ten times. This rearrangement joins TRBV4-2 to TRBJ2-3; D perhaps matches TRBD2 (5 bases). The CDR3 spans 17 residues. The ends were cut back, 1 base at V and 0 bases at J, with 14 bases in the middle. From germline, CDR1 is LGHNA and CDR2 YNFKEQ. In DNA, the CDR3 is TGTGCCAGCAGCCAAGCAGCACTAGTGGCAAGCACAGATACGCAGTATTTT. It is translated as CASSQAALVASTDTQYF.

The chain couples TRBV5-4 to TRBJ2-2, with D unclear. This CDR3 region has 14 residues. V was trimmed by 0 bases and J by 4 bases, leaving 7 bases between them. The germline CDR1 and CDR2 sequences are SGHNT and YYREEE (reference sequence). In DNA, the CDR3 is TGTGCCAGCAGCTTGGGACACACCACCGGGGAGCTGTTTTTT. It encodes CASSLGHTTGELFF.

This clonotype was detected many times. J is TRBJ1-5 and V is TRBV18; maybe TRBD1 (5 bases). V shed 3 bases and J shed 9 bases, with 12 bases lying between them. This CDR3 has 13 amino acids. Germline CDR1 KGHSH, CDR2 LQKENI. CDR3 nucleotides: TGTGCCAGCTCACCGCGGGGGAAGCTGCCCCAGCATTTT. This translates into CASSPRGKLPQHF.

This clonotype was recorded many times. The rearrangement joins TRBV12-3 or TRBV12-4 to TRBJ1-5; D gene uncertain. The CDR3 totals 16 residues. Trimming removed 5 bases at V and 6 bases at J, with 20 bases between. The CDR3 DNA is TGTGCCAGCAGTCTTCACGTGGCAGGTCTCGGTCAGCCCCAGCATTTT. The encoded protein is CASSLHVAGLGQPQHF.

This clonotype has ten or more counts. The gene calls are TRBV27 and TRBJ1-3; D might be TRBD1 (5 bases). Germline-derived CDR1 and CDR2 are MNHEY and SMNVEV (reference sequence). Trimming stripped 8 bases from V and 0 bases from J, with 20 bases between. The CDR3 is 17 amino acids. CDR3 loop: CASPGTSVKYSGNTIYF. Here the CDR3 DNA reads TGTGCCAGCCCCGGGACCTCAGTAAAGTACTCTGGAAACACCATATATTTT.

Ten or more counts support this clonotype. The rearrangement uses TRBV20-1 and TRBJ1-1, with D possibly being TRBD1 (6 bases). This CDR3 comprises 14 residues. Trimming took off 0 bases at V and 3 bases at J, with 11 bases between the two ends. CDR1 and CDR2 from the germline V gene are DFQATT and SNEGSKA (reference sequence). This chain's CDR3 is CSARDGRGDTEAFF. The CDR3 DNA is TGCAGTGCTAGAGATGGCAGGGGCGACACTGAAGCTTTCTTT.

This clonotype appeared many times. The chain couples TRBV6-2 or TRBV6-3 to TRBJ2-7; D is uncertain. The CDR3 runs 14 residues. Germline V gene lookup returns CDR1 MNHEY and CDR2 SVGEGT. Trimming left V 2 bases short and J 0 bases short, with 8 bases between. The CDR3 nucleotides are TGTGCCAGCAGTTACAATCCGGGCTCCTACGAGCAGTACGTC. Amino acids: CASSYNPGSYEQYV.

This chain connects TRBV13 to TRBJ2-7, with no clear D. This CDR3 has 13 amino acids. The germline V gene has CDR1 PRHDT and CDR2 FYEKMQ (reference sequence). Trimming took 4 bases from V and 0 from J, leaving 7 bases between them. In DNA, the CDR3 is TGTGCCAGCAGCTCCAGACTCTCCTACGAGCAGTACTTC. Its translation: CASSSRLSYEQYF.

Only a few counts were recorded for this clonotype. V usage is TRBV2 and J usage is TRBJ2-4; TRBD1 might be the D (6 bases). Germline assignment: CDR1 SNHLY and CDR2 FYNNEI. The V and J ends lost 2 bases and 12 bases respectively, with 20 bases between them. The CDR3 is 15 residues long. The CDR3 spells CASSERRDTGTNQYF. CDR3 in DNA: TGTGCCAGCAGTGAACGCCGGGACACCGGAACTAATCAGTACTTC.

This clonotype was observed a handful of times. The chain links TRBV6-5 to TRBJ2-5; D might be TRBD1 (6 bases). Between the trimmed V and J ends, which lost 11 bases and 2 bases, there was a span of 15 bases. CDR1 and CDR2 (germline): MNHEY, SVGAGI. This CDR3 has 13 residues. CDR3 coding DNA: TGTGCCGCAGGTTATGACAGGCAAGAGACCCAGTACTTC. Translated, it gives CAAGYDRQETQYF.

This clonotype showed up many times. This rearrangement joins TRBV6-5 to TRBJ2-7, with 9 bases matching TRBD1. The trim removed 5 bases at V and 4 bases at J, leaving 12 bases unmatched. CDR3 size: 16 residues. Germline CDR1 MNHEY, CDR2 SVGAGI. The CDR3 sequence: CASSSSGGQGTYEQYF. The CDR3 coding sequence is TGTGCCAGCAGTAGCTCGGGGGGACAGGGAACGTACGAGCAGTACTTC.

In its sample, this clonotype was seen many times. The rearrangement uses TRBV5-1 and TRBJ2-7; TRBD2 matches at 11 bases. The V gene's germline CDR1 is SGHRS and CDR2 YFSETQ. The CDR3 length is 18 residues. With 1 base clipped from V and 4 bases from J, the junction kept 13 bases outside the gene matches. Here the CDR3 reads CASSLSTSGREESYEQYF. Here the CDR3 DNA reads TGCGCCAGCAGCTTGAGTACTAGCGGGAGAGAAGAAAGTTACGAGCAGTACTTC.

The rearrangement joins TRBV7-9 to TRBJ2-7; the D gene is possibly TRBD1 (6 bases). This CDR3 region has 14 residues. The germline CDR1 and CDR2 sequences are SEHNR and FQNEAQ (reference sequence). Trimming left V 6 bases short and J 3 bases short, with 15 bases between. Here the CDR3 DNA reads TGTGCCAGCAGTCCGCGGACAGTCATCTACGAGCAGTACTTC. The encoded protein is CASSPRTVIYEQYF.

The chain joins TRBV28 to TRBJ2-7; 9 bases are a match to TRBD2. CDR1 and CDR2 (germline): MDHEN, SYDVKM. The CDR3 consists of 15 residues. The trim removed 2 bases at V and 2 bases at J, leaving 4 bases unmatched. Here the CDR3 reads CASSLSSGGAYEQYF. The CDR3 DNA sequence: TGTGCCAGCAGTTTAAGTAGCGGGGGTGCCTACGAGCAGTACTTC.

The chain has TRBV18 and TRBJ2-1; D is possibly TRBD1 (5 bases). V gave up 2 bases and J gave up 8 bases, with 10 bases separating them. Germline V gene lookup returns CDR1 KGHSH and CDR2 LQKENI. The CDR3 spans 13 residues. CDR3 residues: CASSPRQYHEQFF. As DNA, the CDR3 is TGTGCCAGCTCACCAAGACAGTATCATGAGCAGTTCTTC.

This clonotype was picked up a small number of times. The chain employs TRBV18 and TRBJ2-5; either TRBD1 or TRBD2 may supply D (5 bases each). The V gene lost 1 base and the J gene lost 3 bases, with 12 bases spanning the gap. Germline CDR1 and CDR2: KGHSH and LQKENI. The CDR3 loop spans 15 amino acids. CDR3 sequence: CASSPRTGLEETQYF. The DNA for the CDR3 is TGTGCCAGCTCACCACGGACGGGGCTTGAAGAGACCCAGTACTTC.

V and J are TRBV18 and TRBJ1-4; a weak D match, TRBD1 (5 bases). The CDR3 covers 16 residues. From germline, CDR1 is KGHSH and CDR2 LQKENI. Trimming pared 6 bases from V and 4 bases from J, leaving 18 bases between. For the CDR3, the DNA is TGTGCCAGCTCCCCCACGAACAGACAGCTTAATGAAAAACTGTTTTTT. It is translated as CASSPTNRQLNEKLFF.

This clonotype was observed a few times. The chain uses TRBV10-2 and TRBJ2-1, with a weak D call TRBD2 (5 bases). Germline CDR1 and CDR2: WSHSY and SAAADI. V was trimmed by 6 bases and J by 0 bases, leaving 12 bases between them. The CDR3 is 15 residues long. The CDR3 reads CASRRGLHSYNEQFF. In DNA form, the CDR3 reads TGCGCCAGCAGGCGCGGGCTACACTCCTACAATGAGCAGTTCTTC.

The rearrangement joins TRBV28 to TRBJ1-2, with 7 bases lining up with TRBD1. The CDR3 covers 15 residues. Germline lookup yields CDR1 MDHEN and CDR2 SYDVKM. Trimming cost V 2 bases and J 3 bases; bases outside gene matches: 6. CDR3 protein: CASSLLRGDHYGYTF. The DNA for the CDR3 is TGTGCCAGCAGTTTACTCAGGGGGGATCACTATGGCTACACCTTC.

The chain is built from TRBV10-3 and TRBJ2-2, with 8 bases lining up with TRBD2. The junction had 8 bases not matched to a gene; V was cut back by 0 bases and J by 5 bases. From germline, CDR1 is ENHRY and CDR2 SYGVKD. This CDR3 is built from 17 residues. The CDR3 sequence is CAISESKAGGLTGELFF. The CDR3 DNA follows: TGTGCCATCAGTGAGTCGAAGGCGGGGGGCCTAACCGGGGAGCTGTTTTTT.

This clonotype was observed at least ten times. The CDR3 sequence is CASRPQLGNEQFF. CDR3 DNA sequence: TGTGCCAGCAGACCCCAACTGGGGAATGAGCAGTTCTTC. The genes are TRBV12-3 or TRBV12-4 and TRBJ2-1; D unclear. The V end was cut by 6 bases, the J end by 7 bases, with 13 bases between. The CDR3 loop spans 13 amino acids.